This passage covers 16 T cell receptor beta chains from one sample sequenced in a study of identical twins. From the 5' RACE reads, TCRdb called clonotypes with MiXCR, one entry per CDR3 protein. The sample lists fewer than 900,000 distinct CDR3 sequences, about 20% occurring once. The same sample was also studied in work on T cells expressing NK-cell markers.

Sequenced sample: PBMCs. All receptors derive from a woman younger than 30 in good health.

This clonotype was seen a handful of times. One end of the junction is discordant with germline, which a read error may explain. The chain links TRBV9 to TRBJ1-1; no definite D call. The CDR3 loop spans 14 amino acids. The germline CDR1 and CDR2 sequences are SGDLS and YYNGEE. The CDR3 here is CASSAGVGNAEAFF. The CDR3 DNA reads as TGTGCCAGCAGCGCTGGGGTCGGGAACGCTGAAGCTTTCTTT.

This clonotype has a handful of counts. The chain is built from TRBV12-3 or TRBV12-4 and TRBJ2-3, with D hard to call. The CDR3 runs to 14 residues. Trimming took 0 bases from V and 4 from J, leaving 8 bases between them. The CDR3 sequence is CASSLASAADTQYF. The CDR3 DNA is TGTGCCAGCAGTTTAGCCTCGGCAGCAGATACGCAGTATTTT.

This clonotype has just a few counts. The chain couples TRBV7-9 to TRBJ1-5; D gene ambiguous. The CDR3 is 13 residues long. Germline V CDR1 and CDR2: SEHNR, FQNEAQ (reference sequence). Trimming shortened V by 2 bases and J by 7 bases, and 9 bases separated the two germline ends. The CDR3 bases are TGTGCCAGCAGCTTAATTGGTAAACAGCCCCAGCATTTT. Translation gives CASSLIGKQPQHF.

This clonotype appeared many times. This chain joins TRBV12-3 or TRBV12-4 and TRBJ1-1; D gene unclear. There are 11 residues in the CDR3. V lost 3 bases and J 8 bases, leaving 7 bases between the germline ends. The DNA for the CDR3 is TGTGCCAGCAGTTTGGGTGACGAAGCTTTCTTT. Encoded protein: CASSLGDEAFF.

In its sample, this clonotype was seen many times. The junction departs from the called germline gene at one end, perhaps through a read error. The chain recombines TRBV9 with TRBJ2-1; 7 bases are a match to TRBD2. Looked up from germline, CDR1 is SGDLS and CDR2 is YYNGEE. The CDR3 totals 13 residues. The CDR3 nucleotides are TGCGCCAGCAGCCCTAGCGGAGACAATGAGCAGTTCTTC. Residues: CASSPSGDNEQFF. The full variable domain, its missing parts supplied by reference TRBV9 and TRBJ2-1, is DSGVTQTPKHLITATGQRVTLRCSPRSGDLSVYWYQQSLDQGLQFLIQYYNGEERAKGNILERFSAQQFPDLHSELNLSSLELGDSALYFCASSPSGDNEQFFGPGTRLTVL.

This clonotype was seen at least ten times. This chain joins TRBV11-3 and TRBJ2-1, with D maybe TRBD2 (5 bases). V was pared by 0 bases and J by 6 bases, with 12 bases between. The CDR3 has 15 residues. Germline lookup yields CDR1 SGHNT and CDR2 YENEEA. The CDR3: CASSLDPGAGNEQFF. In nucleotides, the CDR3 is TGTGCCAGCAGCTTAGATCCGGGCGCGGGCAATGAGCAGTTCTTC.

V is TRBV7-2 and J is TRBJ2-7; 7 positions match TRBD2. Germline lookup yields CDR1 SGHTA and CDR2 FQGNSA. The trim removed 1 base at V and 4 bases at J, leaving 4 bases unmatched. The CDR3 runs to 14 residues. The CDR3 bases are TGTGCCAGCAGCTTAGTGAGGACTAGTTACGAGCAGTACTTC. Encoded protein: CASSLVRTSYEQYF.

This clonotype has ten or more counts. This chain links TRBV10-3 with TRBJ2-6; D gene unclear. The CDR3 contains 17 residues. Germline CDR1 and CDR2: ENHRY and SYGVKD. V was cut by 4 bases and J by 0 bases, with 13 bases left in between. The CDR3 loop is CAISAYSGNSGANVLTF. CDR3 sequence (DNA): TGTGCCATCAGTGCGTATTCCGGAAACTCTGGGGCCAACGTCCTGACTTTC.

The CDR3: CASSLTSGVNTGELFF. The DNA of the CDR3 is TGTGCCAGCAGCTTGACTAGCGGGGTTAACACCGGGGAGCTGTTTTTT. V usage is TRBV7-9 and J usage is TRBJ2-2; TRBD2 matches at 11 bases. From germline, CDR1 is SEHNR and CDR2 FQNEAQ (reference sequence). This CDR3 region has 16 residues. The trim removed 3 bases at V and 2 bases at J, leaving 2 bases unmatched.

The chain carries TRBV6-1 and TRBJ1-5; D is uncertain. The CDR3 has 14 residues. The germline V gene encodes CDR1 MNHNS and CDR2 SASEGT. Trimming removed 2 bases from V and 6 bases from J, with 11 bases in between. The CDR3 nucleotides read TGTGCCAGCAGTGAACGGGGTAAGGGTCAGCCCCAGCATTTT. Translated, it gives CASSERGKGQPQHF.

This clonotype has a handful of counts. J is TRBJ2-6 and V is TRBV6-2 or TRBV6-3; D may be TRBD1 or TRBD2 (5 bases each). The CDR3 totals 16 residues. V lost 4 bases to trimming and J lost 0 bases, with 10 bases between them. Germline V CDR1 and CDR2: MNHEY, SVGEGT. The CDR3 reads CASSWGIDSGANVLTF. CDR3 DNA sequence: TGTGCCAGCAGTTGGGGGATCGACTCTGGGGCCAACGTCCTGACTTTC.

The chain uses TRBV7-9 and TRBJ2-3; no clear D gene. The V gene's germline CDR1 is SEHNR and CDR2 FQNEAQ (reference sequence). The CDR3 covers 12 residues. Trimming took 5 bases from V and 4 from J, leaving 7 bases between them. The CDR3 DNA reads TGTGCCAGCAGCGGGGAAGCAGATACGCAGTATTTT. Translated, it gives CASSGEADTQYF.

In this sample, this clonotype turned up many times. The chain recombines TRBV20-1 with TRBJ1-2; weak D call: TRBD1 (6 bases). Trimming pared 5 bases from V and 4 bases from J, leaving 11 bases between. Germline V gene sequence: CDR1 DFQATT, CDR2 SNEGSKA (reference sequence). The CDR3 spans 12 residues. The CDR3, as DNA: TGCAGTGCTGTGGGGGGCGGCTATGGCTACACCTTC. It translates to CSAVGGGYGYTF.

The genes are TRBV20-1 and TRBJ2-2, with D perhaps matching TRBD1 or TRBD2 (6 bases each). The CDR3 spans 15 residues. From germline, CDR1 is DFQATT and CDR2 SNEGSKA (reference sequence). The V end lost 4 bases, the J end lost 4 bases, and 16 bases lay between the germline ends. The CDR3, as DNA: TGCAGTGCTACCCGGGGGCCCTATGGCACCGGGGAGCTGTTTTTT. This gives the protein CSATRGPYGTGELFF.

The chain is built from TRBV20-1 and TRBJ1-2; 7 bases agree with TRBD1. The V segment lost 6 bases and the J segment 4 bases; nucleotides outside the gene matches: 8. Per the germline V gene, CDR1 is DFQATT and CDR2 is SNEGSKA (reference sequence). The CDR3 is 13 residues long. CDR3 bases: TGCAGTGCCGGGACAGCCCTCCTCTATGGCTACACCTTC. Protein product: CSAGTALLYGYTF.

This clonotype was detected only a few times. A read error may explain this, as a much larger clone is one base away. This chain connects TRBV20-1 to TRBJ2-3, with D hard to call. The CDR3 is made up of 11 amino acids. Germline V gives CDR1 DFQATT, CDR2 SNEGSKA (reference sequence). Trimming pared 4 bases from V and 2 bases from J, leaving 4 bases between. CDR3 bases: TGCAGTGCTATCCACACAGATACGCAGTATTTT. Its protein product is CSAIHTDTQYF.